This TCR beta chain was documented in a study of blood T cell repertoires in COVID-19. Whole-study context: Whether acute or convalescent, the COVID-19 samples came from the United States, Italy and Spain. The cDNA or gDNA used as material had been derived from T cells, B-cell-depleted T cells, or PBMCs.

Germline V gene sequence: CDR1 KGHSH, CDR2 LQKENI. Trimming cost V 2 bases and J 4 bases; bases outside gene matches: 4. This CDR3 is built from 14 residues. In the original processing: By means of reference gene primer amplification, nucleated cell counts were estimated. The repertoire was sequenced with immunoSEQ multiplex PCR; TCRdb's copy has only in-frame clones and lacks some. That table supplies the V and J calls and clone size; D and trimming were determined from the DNA. The sample records around 320,000 clones, roughly nine tenths being singletons. Specimen: peripheral blood. The V gene is TRBV18, the J gene TRBJ1-1; 7 nucleotides match TRBD1. The receptor's source is a man in his late teens or twenties with active or convalescent COVID-19. CDR3 in amino acids: CASSPGQAGTEAFF. CDR3 sequence (DNA): TGTGCCAGCTCACCAGGACAGGCGGGCACTGAAGCTTTCTTT.